The subject of this entry is one T cell receptor beta chain. Its antigen remains unidentified. TCRdb's table, derived via immunoSEQ multiplex PCR, lists solely in-frame clones and lacks some. The data show about 27,000 clones, about 70% seen once. The record originates from a study of neoadjuvant nivolumab and ipilimumab in lung cancer. Study-wide results and caveats: Compared with tumor-adjacent uninvolved lung, resected tumors showed greater richness and clonality.

Trimming pared 3 bases from V and 3 bases from J, leaving 3 bases between. The CDR3 loop spans 12 amino acids. CDR1 and CDR2 from the germline V gene are LNHNV and YYDKDF (reference sequence). The sequencing here drew on tumor tissue, taken after neoadjuvant nivolumab, alone or with ipilimumab, at or shortly before surgery. This clonotype was sampled from an adult with non-small cell lung cancer. This chain uses TRBV15 with TRBJ1-5, with D uncertain. The CDR3 region has the DNA TGTGCCACCAGCAGTGTCAATCAGCCCCAGCATTTT. This gives the protein CATSSVNQPQHF.